Detailed here is one T cell receptor beta chain. The antigen remains undetermined. The data were taken from a study of T cell repertoires in cytomegalovirus infection. Whole-study context: Based on public TCR beta signatures, there were indications of CMV infection and of a matching HLA type.

TCRdb independently ran MiXCR on the reads; one entry per CDR3 protein. The table lists roughly 150,000 distinct CDR3 sequences, roughly a sixth of them singletons. The study, taken as a whole, reports: CMV-specific TCR beta clonotypes restricted by HLA-C were the ones dominating the ex vivo response.

Trimming stripped 3 bases from V and 5 bases from J, with 16 bases between. CDR3 size: 15 residues. The receptor was derived from a human donor in good health (CMV status not recorded). Some clones in this sample may be carry-over from other donors' samples. V and J are TRBV12-3 or TRBV12-4 and TRBJ1-1, with D perhaps matching TRBD1 (5 bases). The sample was CD8+ T cells from PBMCs. The CDR3 bases are TGTGCCAGCAGTTTCCGGGACTACTTTGGGACTGAAGCTTTCTTT. It translates to CASSFRDYFGTEAFF.